This passage covers 25 T cell receptor beta chains from one sample sequenced in a study of cytomegalovirus exposure and HLA in healthy donors. The PCR employed 60 Vbeta primers together with 13 Jbeta primers. Measured with immunoSEQ multiplex PCR; TCRdb has only the in-frame clones, and not every one. The repertoire includes over 100,000 clones, 78% of them detected once, and about 1.5% sits in the top ten. The sequenced sample was PBMCs. The receptors were sampled from a female donor in good health and CMV-seronegative.

The chain recombines TRBV7-9 with TRBJ1-4; the match to TRBD1 covers 9 bases. CDR1 is SEHNR and CDR2 is FQNEAQ in the germline V gene (reference sequence). Losses at the gene ends were 3 bases for V and 8 bases for J; bases not matched to a gene: 1. The CDR3 is 13 amino acids. Here the CDR3 DNA reads TGTGCCAGCAGCTTGGGACAGGGAGAAAAACTGTTTTTT. Translating it yields CASSLGQGEKLFF. Full variable domain (missing parts from reference TRBV7-9 and TRBJ1-4): DTGVSQNPRHKITKRGQNVTFRCDPISEHNRLYWYRQTLGQGPEFLTYFQNEAQLEKSRLLSDRFSAERPKGSFSTLEIQRTEQGDSAMYLCASSLGQGEKLFFGSGTQLSVL.

This clone came up once. This chain connects TRBV27 to TRBJ2-6; 7 bases match TRBD1. Germline-derived CDR1 and CDR2 are MNHEY and SMNVEV (reference sequence). Trimming took 5 bases from V and 2 from J; bases not matched to a gene: 0. The CDR3 has 14 residues. The CDR3 nucleotides read TGTGCCAGCAGTGACAGGGCTGGGGCCAACGTCCTGACTTTC. It codes for CASSDRAGANVLTF.

This clone was observed a handful of times. The rearrangement uses TRBV5-4 and TRBJ1-2; 7 bases are a match to TRBD1. The germline CDR1 and CDR2 sequences are SGHNT and YYREEE (reference sequence). V shed 6 bases, J shed 6 bases, and the junction held 8 bases outside the gene matches. The CDR3 extends over 13 amino acids. CDR3 in DNA: TGTGCCAGCAAGGGGGACAGCAGGGATGGCTACACCTTC. This encodes CASKGDSRDGYTF.

This chain uses TRBV10-3 with TRBJ1-2; maybe TRBD1 (6 bases). CDR1 and CDR2 from the germline V gene are ENHRY and SYGVKD. V lost 6 bases and J 5 bases, leaving 10 bases between the germline ends. The CDR3 has 12 amino acids. The CDR3 spells CAISPTGYGYTF. The CDR3 nucleotides are TGTGCCATCAGCCCCACAGGGTATGGCTACACCTTC.

The V gene is TRBV2, the J gene TRBJ2-7; 7 nucleotides match TRBD1. CDR1 and CDR2 (germline): SNHLY, FYNNEI. Germline trimming cut 5 bases from V and 1 base from J; bases unmatched to any gene: 2. This CDR3 has 13 amino acids. CDR3 in DNA: TGTGCCAGCAGTCCGGGACAGTCCTACGAGCAGTACTTC. Protein sequence: CASSPGQSYEQYF.

V and J are TRBV4-3 and TRBJ1-2; 10 nucleotides match TRBD1. Germline trimming cut 3 bases from V and 6 bases from J; bases unmatched to any gene: 7. The CDR3 loop spans 15 amino acids. Germline-derived CDR1 and CDR2 are LGHNA and YSLEER. The DNA of the CDR3 is TGCGCCAGCAGCCACCTGCCCGGGACAGGGGATGGCTACACCTTC. Translation: CASSHLPGTGDGYTF.

The chain employs TRBV19 and TRBJ2-2; 13 positions match TRBD2. V trimming: 5 bases; J trimming: 7 bases; junction bases outside the gene matches: 10. There are 17 residues in the CDR3. Germline V lookup: CDR1 LNHDA, CDR2 SQIVND (reference sequence). The CDR3 sequence: CASSGWTSGRSFGELFF. The CDR3 DNA follows: TGTGCCAGTAGTGGATGGACTAGCGGGAGATCGTTCGGGGAGCTGTTTTTT.

The V call is TRBV28, the J call TRBJ2-7; TRBD2 might be the D (6 bases). This CDR3 region has 14 residues. V was trimmed by 5 bases and J by 2 bases, leaving 13 bases between them. Looked up from germline, CDR1 is MDHEN and CDR2 is SYDVKM. CDR3 sequence reads: CASSTPGRTYEQYF. The CDR3 nucleotides are TGTGCCAGCAGTACCCCCGGGAGAACCTACGAGCAGTACTTC.

The chain employs TRBV28 and TRBJ1-5, with 8 bases lining up with TRBD1. V gave up 5 bases and J gave up 5 bases; unmatched junction bases: 17. This CDR3 region has 18 residues. Germline V gene sequence: CDR1 MDHEN, CDR2 SYDVKM. The CDR3 protein is CASSPPPADRGYYQPQHF. The CDR3 coding sequence is TGTGCCAGCAGTCCCCCCCCGGCTGACAGGGGTTACTATCAGCCCCAGCATTTT.

The V and J genes are TRBV7-2 and TRBJ2-3; 9 bases line up with TRBD2. The CDR3 is 17 amino acids. J was trimmed by 2 bases and V by 5 bases; bases with no gene match: 11. Germline assignment: CDR1 SGHTA and CDR2 FQGNSA. The CDR3 DNA sequence: TGTGCCAGCAGCGCTCCTAGCGGGATCAACCCCACAGATACGCAGTATTTT. It codes for CASSAPSGINPTDTQYF.

This clone appeared a few times. This rearrangement joins TRBV7-2 to TRBJ2-2; 9 nucleotides agree with TRBD1. Germline CDR1 reads SGHTA; CDR2 reads FQGNSA. The CDR3 loop spans 17 amino acids. Losses at the gene ends were 5 bases for V and 3 bases for J; bases not matched to a gene: 10. CDR3 protein: CASSRDRDRLDTGELFF. Written as DNA, the CDR3 is TGTGCCAGCAGCCGGGACAGGGATCGGTTGGACACCGGGGAGCTGTTTTTT. The whole variable domain, remainder taken from reference TRBV7-2 and TRBJ2-2, is GAGVSQSPSNKVTEKGKDVELRCDPISGHTALYWYRQSLGQGLEFLIYFQGNSAPDKSGLPSDRFSAERTGGSVSTLTIQRTQQEDSAVYLCASSRDRDRLDTGELFFGEGSRLTVL.

This CDR3 is CASSQEQGPRNTIYF. DNA of the CDR3: TGCGCCAGCAGCCAAGAGCAGGGGCCAAGAAACACCATATATTTT. V is TRBV4-3 and J is TRBJ1-3; a possible D gene is TRBD1 (6 bases). CDR1 and CDR2 (germline): LGHNA, YSLEER. V shed 0 bases and J shed 5 bases, with 11 bases lying between them. This CDR3 is built from 15 residues.

The genes are TRBV28 and TRBJ2-2; D possibly corresponds to TRBD2 (5 bases). Trimming removed 2 bases at V and 4 bases at J, with 11 bases between. This CDR3 has 15 residues. The germline CDR1 and CDR2 sequences are MDHEN and SYDVKM. CDR3 region: CASSLGGAGTGELFF. The DNA for the CDR3 is TGTGCCAGCAGTTTAGGTGGCGCGGGCACCGGGGAGCTGTTTTTT. Based on the CDR3 plus reference TRBV28 and TRBJ2-2, the full variable domain is DVKVTQSSRYLVKRTGEKVFLECVQDMDHENMFWYRQDPGLGLRLIYFSYDVKMKEKGDIPEGYSVSREKKERFSLILESASTNQTSMYLCASSLGGAGTGELFFGEGSRLTVL.

This rearrangement joins TRBV5-1 to TRBJ2-1; TRBD2 might be the D (5 bases). The CDR3 spans 15 residues. The V gene lost 4 bases and the J gene lost 0 bases, with 11 bases spanning the gap. CDR1 is SGHRS and CDR2 is YFSETQ in the germline V gene. In DNA form, the CDR3 reads TGCGCCAGCAGCCCGGACTCTAGCTCCTACAATGAGCAGTTCTTC. Amino acid sequence: CASSPDSSSYNEQFF.

V is TRBV7-9 and J is TRBJ2-2; no definite D call. This CDR3 is built from 12 residues. Trimming left V 6 bases short and J 10 bases short, with 12 bases between. Germline V lookup: CDR1 SEHNR, CDR2 FQNEAQ (reference sequence). In DNA form, the CDR3 reads TGTGCCAGCAGGCGCAACGCTGAGGAGCTGTTTTTT. This codes for CASRRNAEELFF.

The chain recombines TRBV5-1 with TRBJ2-7; 10 positions match TRBD2. There are 18 residues in the CDR3. Germline V gives CDR1 SGHRS, CDR2 YFSETQ. V was clipped by 0 bases and J by 1 base; unmatched bases: 10. The CDR3 DNA follows: TGCGCCAGCAGCTTGGGGCAGGGGGTAGCGGGAGGTTCCTACGAGCAGTACTTC. As protein: CASSLGQGVAGGSYEQYF.

The chain links TRBV7-2 to TRBJ1-1; no reliable D call. There are 14 residues in the CDR3. In germline, CDR1 is SGHTA, CDR2 FQGNSA. The V end was cut by 4 bases, the J end by 1 base, with 10 bases between. CDR3 region: CASSSPSGNTEAFF. In nucleotides, the CDR3 is TGTGCCAGCAGCTCGCCGTCCGGGAACACTGAAGCTTTCTTT.

This chain connects TRBV4-3 to TRBJ2-7; D might be TRBD2 (7 bases). This CDR3 is built from 19 residues. The V gene lost 6 bases and the J gene lost 2 bases, with 29 bases spanning the gap. Germline V lookup: CDR1 LGHNA, CDR2 YSLEER. This CDR3 reads CASSQKGVTLARFTYEQYF. In DNA form, the CDR3 reads TGCGCCAGCAGTCAGAAGGGGGTTACACTAGCGCGATTTACCTACGAGCAGTACTTC.

The chain joins TRBV10-3 to TRBJ2-7, with 10 bases identical to TRBD1. CDR3 length: 19 residues. CDR1 is ENHRY and CDR2 is SYGVKD in the germline V gene. Germline trimming cut 4 bases from V and 1 base from J; bases unmatched to any gene: 16. The CDR3 loop reads CAISARDRGLTLLSYEQYF. The CDR3 DNA reads TGTGCCATCAGTGCCCGGGACAGGGGCCTCACTCTCTTATCCTACGAGCAGTACTTC.

V is TRBV7-2 and J is TRBJ2-2, with 9 bases matching TRBD1. Unmatched junction bases numbered 3, after V lost 1 base and J lost 6 bases. CDR3 size: 15 residues. Germline V gene data show CDR1 as SGHTA and CDR2 as FQGNSA. The CDR3, as DNA: TGTGCCAGCAGCTTAGGGGGACAGGGCTCCGGGGAGCTGTTTTTT. Protein sequence: CASSLGGQGSGELFF.

The chain combines TRBV11-2 with TRBJ2-7; 8 positions match TRBD1. The CDR3 totals 16 residues. The J segment lost 2 bases and the V segment lost 1 base, leaving 7 bases of the junction unmatched. The germline V gene has CDR1 SGHAT and CDR2 FQNNGV. For the CDR3, the DNA is TGTGCCAGCAGCTTAGGCTCGGGACAGGTTACCTACGAGCAGTACTTC. As protein: CASSLGSGQVTYEQYF.

J is TRBJ1-4 and V is TRBV30, with 10 bases identical to TRBD1. The V segment lost 7 bases and the J segment 7 bases; nucleotides outside the gene matches: 6. This CDR3 has 13 residues. Germline V gene sequence: CDR1 GTSNPN, CDR2 SVGIG (reference sequence). CDR3 bases: TGTGCCTTTGGGACAGGGGAAAGTGAAAAACTGTTTTTT. Translating it yields CAFGTGESEKLFF.

V is TRBV5-6 and J is TRBJ2-3, with D perhaps matching TRBD2 (6 bases). The CDR3 is 13 amino acids. From germline, CDR1 is SGHDT and CDR2 YYEEEE. V was shortened by 7 bases and J by 3 bases, with 12 bases between the two germline ends. CDR3 sequence: CASARSGTDTQYF. As DNA, the CDR3 is TGTGCCAGCGCCAGAAGCGGGACAGATACGCAGTATTTT.

V and J are TRBV29-1 and TRBJ2-5; TRBD2 matches 10 bases. The J call is uncertain, as TRBJ2-7 better fits the DNA end. Germline loops: CDR1 SQVTM, CDR2 ANQGSEA. The CDR3 contains 15 residues. The CDR3 DNA is TGCAGCGTTGAAGGAGGTAGCGGGAGGCTCGACGAGCAGTACTTC. Its protein is CSVEGGSGRLDEQYF.

This chain links TRBV7-9 with TRBJ2-4; 7 bases line up with TRBD1. This CDR3 is built from 15 residues. In germline, CDR1 is SEHNR, CDR2 FQNEAQ (reference sequence). V lost 1 base, J lost 9 bases, and 9 bases stayed unmatched. DNA for the CDR3: TGTGCCAGCAGCTTAGAAGGGGGCGATTGGAGCATTCAGTACTTC. Its protein product is CASSLEGGDWSIQYF.